The clone carrying this T cell receptor (beta chain) was detected only once. CDR1 and CDR2 (germline): SGHAT, FQNNGV. The J segment lost 13 bases and the V segment lost 4 bases, leaving 15 bases of the junction unmatched. There are 14 residues in the CDR3. How the authors handled the data: Reference gene primer amplification gave nucleated cell count estimates. Sequenced by immunoSEQ multiplex PCR; TCRdb stores in-frame clones only, minus some. V, J and clone size were drawn from that table, and D and trimming were deduced from the DNA. The data contain 200,000 to 300,000 clones, around nine tenths of them singletons. This specimen belongs to a study of blood T cell repertoires in COVID-19. As for the study in general: From the United States, Italy and Spain came samples of acute and convalescent COVID-19.

Sequenced input: peripheral blood. The V and J genes are TRBV11-2 and TRBJ1-2, with 7 positions matching TRBD1. The TCR was taken from a woman aged 60-75 years with COVID-19, enrolled during active disease. The CDR3 coding sequence is TGTGCCAGCAGCTCGTCGGACAGGAGTGGGGTCGGCACCTTC. It yields the protein CASSSSDRSGVGTF.